This T cell receptor beta chain came from a study of blood T cell repertoires in COVID-19. The germline V and J ends were trimmed by 0 bases and 3 bases, with 8 bases remaining between them. The CDR3 runs to 14 residues. CDR1 is SGHNT and CDR2 is YYREEE in the germline V gene (reference sequence). TCRdb's table, derived via immunoSEQ multiplex PCR, lists solely in-frame clones and lacks some. The profile shows 100,000 to 150,000 clones, about four fifths of them singletons. This TCR derives from a man between 60 and 75 years old with acute or convalescent COVID-19. The material sequenced was peripheral blood. The chain recombines TRBV5-4 with TRBJ2-3; no firm D call. CDR3 nucleotides: TGTGCCAGCAGCTTGGTCGACGGGACAGATACGCAGTATTTT. It encodes CASSLVDGTDTQYF. The full variable domain, completed using reference TRBV5-4 and TRBJ2-3, is ETGVTQSPTHLIKTRGQQVTLRCSSQSGHNTVSWYQQALGQGPQFIFQYYREEENGRGNFPPRFSGLQFPNYSSELNVNALELDDSALYLCASSLVDGTDTQYFGPGTRLTVL.